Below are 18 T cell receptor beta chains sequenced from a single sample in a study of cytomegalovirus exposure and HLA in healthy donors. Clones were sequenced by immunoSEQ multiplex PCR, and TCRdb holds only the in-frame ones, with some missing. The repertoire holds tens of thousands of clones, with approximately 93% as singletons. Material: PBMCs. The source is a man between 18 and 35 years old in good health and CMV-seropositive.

CDR3 amino acids: CASSQGTPGTSGRGKGETQYF. Here the CDR3 DNA reads TGTGCCAGCAGCCAAGGTACCCCCGGGACTAGCGGGAGGGGAAAAGGAGAGACCCAGTACTTC. The V gene is TRBV4-2, the J gene TRBJ2-5; 16 bases match TRBD2. The V segment lost 1 base and the J segment 4 bases; nucleotides outside the gene matches: 15. The CDR3 consists of 21 residues. In germline, CDR1 is LGHNA, CDR2 YNFKEQ.

In DNA, the CDR3 is TGTGCCATCACCTCGAACACCGGGGAGCTGTTTTTT. This gives the protein CAITSNTGELFF. V usage is TRBV10-3 and J usage is TRBJ2-2; D is ambiguous. Germline-derived CDR1 and CDR2 are ENHRY and SYGVKD. Between the trimmed V and J ends, which lost 7 bases and 0 bases, there was a span of 3 bases. There are 12 residues in the CDR3.

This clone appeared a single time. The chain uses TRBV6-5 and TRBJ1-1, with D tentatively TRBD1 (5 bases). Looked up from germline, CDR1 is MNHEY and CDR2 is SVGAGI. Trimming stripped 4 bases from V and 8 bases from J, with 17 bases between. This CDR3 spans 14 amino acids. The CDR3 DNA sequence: TGTGCCAGCAGTTCCGACCTTGGACATTCCGAAGCTTTCTTT. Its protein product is CASSSDLGHSEAFF.

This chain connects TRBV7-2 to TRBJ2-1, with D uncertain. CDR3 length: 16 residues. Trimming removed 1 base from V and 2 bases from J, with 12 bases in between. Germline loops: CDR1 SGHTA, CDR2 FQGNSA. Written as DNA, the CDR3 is TGTGCCAGCAGCTTAGGGGCAGGAATTACCTACAATGAGCAGTTCTTC. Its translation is CASSLGAGITYNEQFF.

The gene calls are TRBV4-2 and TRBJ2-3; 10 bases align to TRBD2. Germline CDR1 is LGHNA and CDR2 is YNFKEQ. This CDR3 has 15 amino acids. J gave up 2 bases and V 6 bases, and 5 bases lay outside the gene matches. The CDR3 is CASRSLAGATDTQYF. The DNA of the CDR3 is TGTGCCAGCAGAAGTCTAGCGGGGGCCACAGATACGCAGTATTTT.

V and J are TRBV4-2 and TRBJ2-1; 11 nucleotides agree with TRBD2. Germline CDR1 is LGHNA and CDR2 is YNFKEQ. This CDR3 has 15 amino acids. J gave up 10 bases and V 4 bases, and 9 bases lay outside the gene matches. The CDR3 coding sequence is TGTGCCAGCAGCCCAGACCTAGCGGGAGGAATAGAGCAGTTCTTC. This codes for CASSPDLAGGIEQFF.

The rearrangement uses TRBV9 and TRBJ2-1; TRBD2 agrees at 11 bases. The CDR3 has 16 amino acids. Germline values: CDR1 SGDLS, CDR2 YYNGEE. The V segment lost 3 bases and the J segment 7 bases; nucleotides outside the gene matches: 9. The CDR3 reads CASSAPTSGRWNEQFF. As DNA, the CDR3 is TGTGCCAGCAGCGCCCCTACTAGCGGGAGATGGAATGAGCAGTTCTTC.

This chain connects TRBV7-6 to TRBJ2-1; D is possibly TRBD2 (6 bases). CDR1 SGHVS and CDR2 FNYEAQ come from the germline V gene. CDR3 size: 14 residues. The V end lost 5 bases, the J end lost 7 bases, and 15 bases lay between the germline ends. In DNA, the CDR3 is TGTGCCAGCAGCCCACGAAAGGGACTTAATGAGCAGTTCTTC. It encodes CASSPRKGLNEQFF.

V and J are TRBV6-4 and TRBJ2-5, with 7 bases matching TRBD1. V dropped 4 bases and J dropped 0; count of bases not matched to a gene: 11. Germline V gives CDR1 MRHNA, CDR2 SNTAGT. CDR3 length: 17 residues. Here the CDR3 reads CASSVPPGQLNQETQYF. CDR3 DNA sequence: TGTGCCAGCAGTGTCCCCCCGGGACAGCTAAACCAAGAGACCCAGTACTTC.

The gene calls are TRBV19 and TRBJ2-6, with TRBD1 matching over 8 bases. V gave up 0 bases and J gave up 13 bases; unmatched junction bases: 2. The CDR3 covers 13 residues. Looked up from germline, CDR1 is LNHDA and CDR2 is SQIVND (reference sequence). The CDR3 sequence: CASSIEDRGVLTF. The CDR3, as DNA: TGTGCCAGTAGTATAGAAGACAGGGGAGTCCTGACTTTC. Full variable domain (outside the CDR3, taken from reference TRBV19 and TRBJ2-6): DGGITQSPKYLFRKEGQNVTLSCEQNLNHDAMYWYRQDPGQGLRLIYYSQIVNDFQKGDIAEGYSVSREKKESFPLTVTSAQKNPTAFYLCASSIEDRGVLTFGAGSRLTVL.

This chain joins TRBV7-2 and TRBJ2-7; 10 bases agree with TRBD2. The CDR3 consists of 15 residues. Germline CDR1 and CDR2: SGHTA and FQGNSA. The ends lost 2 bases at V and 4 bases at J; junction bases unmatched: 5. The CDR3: CASSLTSGVGYEQYF. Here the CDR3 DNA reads TGTGCCAGCAGCTTAACTAGCGGGGTAGGGTACGAGCAGTACTTC.

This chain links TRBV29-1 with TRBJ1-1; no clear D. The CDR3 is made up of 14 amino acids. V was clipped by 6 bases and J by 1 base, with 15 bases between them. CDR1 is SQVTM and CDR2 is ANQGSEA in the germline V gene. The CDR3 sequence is CSVSLGGRNTEAFF. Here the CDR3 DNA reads TGCAGCGTGAGTCTAGGAGGGAGGAACACTGAAGCTTTCTTT.

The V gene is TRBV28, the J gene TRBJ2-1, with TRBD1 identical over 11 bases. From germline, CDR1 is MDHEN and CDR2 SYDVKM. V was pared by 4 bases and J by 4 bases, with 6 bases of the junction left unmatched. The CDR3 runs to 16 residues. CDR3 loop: CASSSAGTGGYNEQFF. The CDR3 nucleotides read TGTGCCAGCAGTTCAGCCGGGACAGGGGGATACAATGAGCAGTTCTTC.

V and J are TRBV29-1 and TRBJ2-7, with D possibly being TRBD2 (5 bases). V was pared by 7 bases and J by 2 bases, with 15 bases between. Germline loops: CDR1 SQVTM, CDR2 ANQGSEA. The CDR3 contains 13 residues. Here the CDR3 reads CSGTLVGTYEQYF. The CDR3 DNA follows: TGCAGCGGCACACTAGTGGGAACCTACGAGCAGTACTTC.

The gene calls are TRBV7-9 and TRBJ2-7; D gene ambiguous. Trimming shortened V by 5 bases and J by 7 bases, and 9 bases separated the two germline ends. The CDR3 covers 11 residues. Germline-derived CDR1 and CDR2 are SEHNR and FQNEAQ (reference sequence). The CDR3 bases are TGTGCCAGCAGCGAGGAATTGGAGCAGTACTTC. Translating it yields CASSEELEQYF.

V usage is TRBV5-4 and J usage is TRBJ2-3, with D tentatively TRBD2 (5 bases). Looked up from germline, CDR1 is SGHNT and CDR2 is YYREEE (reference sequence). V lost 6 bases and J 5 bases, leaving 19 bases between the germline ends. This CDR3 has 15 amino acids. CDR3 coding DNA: TGTGCCAGCACCCCCGCAGGAGCGGTTCGAGATACGCAGTATTTT. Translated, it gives CASTPAGAVRDTQYF.

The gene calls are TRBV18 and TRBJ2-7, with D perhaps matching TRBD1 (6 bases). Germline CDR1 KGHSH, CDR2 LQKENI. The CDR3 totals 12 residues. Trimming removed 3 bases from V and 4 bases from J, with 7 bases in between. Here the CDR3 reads CASSPDRYEQYF. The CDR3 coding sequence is TGTGCCAGCTCACCGGACAGATACGAGCAGTACTTC.

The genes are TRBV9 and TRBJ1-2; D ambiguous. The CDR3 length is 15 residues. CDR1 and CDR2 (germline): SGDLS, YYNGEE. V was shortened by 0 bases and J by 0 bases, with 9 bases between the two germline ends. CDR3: CASSVDGRANYGYTF. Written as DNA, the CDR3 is TGTGCCAGCAGCGTAGACGGGAGAGCTAACTATGGCTACACCTTC.